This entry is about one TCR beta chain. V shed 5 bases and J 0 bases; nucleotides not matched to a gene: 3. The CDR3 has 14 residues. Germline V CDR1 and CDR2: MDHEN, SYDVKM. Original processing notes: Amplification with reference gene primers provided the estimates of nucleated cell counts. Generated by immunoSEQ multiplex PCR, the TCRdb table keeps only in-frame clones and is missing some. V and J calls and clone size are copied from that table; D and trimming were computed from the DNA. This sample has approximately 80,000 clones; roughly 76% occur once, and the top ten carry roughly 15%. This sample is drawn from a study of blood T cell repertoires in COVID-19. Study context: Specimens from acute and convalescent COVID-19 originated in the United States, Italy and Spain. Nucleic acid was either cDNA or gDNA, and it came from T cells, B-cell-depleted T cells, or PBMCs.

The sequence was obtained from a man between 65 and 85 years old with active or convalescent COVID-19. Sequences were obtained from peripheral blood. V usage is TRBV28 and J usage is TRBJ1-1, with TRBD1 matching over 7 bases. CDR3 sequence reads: CASSQGGLNTEAFF. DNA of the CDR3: TGTGCCAGCAGTCAGGGGGGATTGAACACTGAAGCTTTCTTT.